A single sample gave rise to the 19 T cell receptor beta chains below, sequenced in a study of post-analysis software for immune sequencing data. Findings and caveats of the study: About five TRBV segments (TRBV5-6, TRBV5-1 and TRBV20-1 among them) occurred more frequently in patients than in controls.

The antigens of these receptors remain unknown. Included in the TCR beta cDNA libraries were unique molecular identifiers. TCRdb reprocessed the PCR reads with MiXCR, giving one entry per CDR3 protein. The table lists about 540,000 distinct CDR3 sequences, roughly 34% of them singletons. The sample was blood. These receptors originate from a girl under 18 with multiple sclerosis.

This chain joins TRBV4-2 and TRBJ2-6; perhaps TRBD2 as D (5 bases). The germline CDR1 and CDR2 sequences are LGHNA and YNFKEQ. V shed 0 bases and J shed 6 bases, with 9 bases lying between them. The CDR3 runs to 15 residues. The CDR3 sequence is CASSQEQAAANVLTF. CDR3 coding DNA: TGTGCCAGCAGCCAAGAACAAGCGGCGGCCAACGTCCTGACTTTC.

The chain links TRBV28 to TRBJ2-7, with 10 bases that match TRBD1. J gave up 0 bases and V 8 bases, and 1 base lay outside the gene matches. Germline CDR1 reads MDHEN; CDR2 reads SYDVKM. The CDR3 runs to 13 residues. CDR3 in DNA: TGTGCCAGCGGGACAGGGGACTCCTACGAGCAGTACTTC. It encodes CASGTGDSYEQYF.

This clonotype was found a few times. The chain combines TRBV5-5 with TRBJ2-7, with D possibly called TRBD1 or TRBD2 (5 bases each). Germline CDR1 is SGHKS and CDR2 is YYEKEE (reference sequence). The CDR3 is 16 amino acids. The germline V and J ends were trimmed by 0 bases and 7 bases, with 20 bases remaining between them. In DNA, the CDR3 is TGTGCCAGCAGCTTGGAAACCGGGACGGCAGTGGGGGAGCAGTACTTC. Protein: CASSLETGTAVGEQYF.

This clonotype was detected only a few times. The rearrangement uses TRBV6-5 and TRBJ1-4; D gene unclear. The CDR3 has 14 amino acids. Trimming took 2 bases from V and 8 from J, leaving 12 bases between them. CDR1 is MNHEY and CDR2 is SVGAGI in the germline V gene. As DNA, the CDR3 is TGTGCCAGCAGTTACGTCTCGACGGACGAAAAACTGTTTTTT. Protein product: CASSYVSTDEKLFF.

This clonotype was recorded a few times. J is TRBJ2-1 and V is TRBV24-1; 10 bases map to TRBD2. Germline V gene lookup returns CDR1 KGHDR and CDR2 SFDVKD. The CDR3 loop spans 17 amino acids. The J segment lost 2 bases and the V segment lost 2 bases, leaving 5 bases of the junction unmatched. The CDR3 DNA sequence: TGTGCCACCAGTGATTCTGGACTAGCGGCAACCTACAATGAGCAGTTCTTC. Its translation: CATSDSGLAATYNEQFF.

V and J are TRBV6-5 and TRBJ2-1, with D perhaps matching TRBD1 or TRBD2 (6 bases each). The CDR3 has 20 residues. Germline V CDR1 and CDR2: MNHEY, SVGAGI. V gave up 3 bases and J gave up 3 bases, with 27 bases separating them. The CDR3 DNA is TGTGCCAGCAGTTATTGTCTCCCCACGGAACGGGGGCCACTCTACAATGAGCAGTTCTTC. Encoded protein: CASSYCLPTERGPLYNEQFF.

CDR3 coding DNA: TGTGCCAGCAGCCACCCCCCCTGCTATGGCTACACCTTC. Protein product: CASSHPPCYGYTF. The chain joins TRBV7-2 to TRBJ1-2; no clear D gene. This CDR3 region has 13 residues. V was shortened by 5 bases and J by 4 bases, with 11 bases between the two germline ends. Germline V gives CDR1 SGHTA, CDR2 FQGNSA.

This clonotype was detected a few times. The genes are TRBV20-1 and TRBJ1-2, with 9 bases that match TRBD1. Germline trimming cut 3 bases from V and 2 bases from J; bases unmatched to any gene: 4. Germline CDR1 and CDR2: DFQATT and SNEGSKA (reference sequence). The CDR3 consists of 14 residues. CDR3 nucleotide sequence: TGCAGTGCTAGTACAGGGGGCCAAAACTATGGCTACACCTTC. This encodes CSASTGGQNYGYTF.

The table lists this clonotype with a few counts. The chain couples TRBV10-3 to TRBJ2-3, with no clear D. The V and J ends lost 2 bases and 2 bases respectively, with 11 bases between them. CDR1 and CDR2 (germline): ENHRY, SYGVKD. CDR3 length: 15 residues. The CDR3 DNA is TGTGCCATCAGTGAGACCGTCACCGCCACAGATACGCAGTATTTT. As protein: CAISETVTATDTQYF.

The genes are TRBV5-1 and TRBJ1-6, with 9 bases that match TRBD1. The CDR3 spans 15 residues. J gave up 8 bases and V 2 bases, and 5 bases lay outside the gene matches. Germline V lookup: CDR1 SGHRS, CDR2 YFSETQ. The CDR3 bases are TGCGCCAGCAGCTTTGAAGGACAGGGGTATTCACCCCTCCACTTT. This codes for CASSFEGQGYSPLHF.

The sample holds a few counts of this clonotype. The CDR3 DNA is TGTGCCAGCAGAAGACAGGAGTCCTACGAGCAGTACTTC. Translation gives CASRRQESYEQYF. V gene TRBV6-5 combines with J gene TRBJ2-7; a weak D match, TRBD1 (6 bases). The CDR3 is made up of 13 amino acids. The germline V and J ends were trimmed by 6 bases and 1 base, with 10 bases remaining between them. CDR1 is MNHEY and CDR2 is SVGAGI in the germline V gene.

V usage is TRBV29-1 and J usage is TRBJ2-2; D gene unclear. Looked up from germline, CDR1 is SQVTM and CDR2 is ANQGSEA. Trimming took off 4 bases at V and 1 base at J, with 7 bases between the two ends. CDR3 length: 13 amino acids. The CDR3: CSVGHKNTGELFF. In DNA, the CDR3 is TGCAGCGTTGGTCACAAGAACACCGGGGAGCTGTTTTTT.

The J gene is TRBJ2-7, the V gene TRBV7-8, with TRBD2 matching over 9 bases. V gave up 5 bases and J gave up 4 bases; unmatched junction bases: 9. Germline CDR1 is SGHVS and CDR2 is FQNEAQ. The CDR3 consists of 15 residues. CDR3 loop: CASSRGAGGGYEQYF. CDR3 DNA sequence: TGTGCCAGCAGCAGAGGAGCGGGGGGCGGTTACGAGCAGTACTTC.

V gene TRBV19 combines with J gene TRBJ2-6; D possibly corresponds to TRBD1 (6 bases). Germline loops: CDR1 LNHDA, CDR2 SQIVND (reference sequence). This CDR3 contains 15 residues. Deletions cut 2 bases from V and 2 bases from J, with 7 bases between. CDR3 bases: TGTGCCAGTAGTATACAGGGGACTGGGGCCAACGTCCTGACTTTC. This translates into CASSIQGTGANVLTF. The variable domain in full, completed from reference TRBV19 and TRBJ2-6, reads DGGITQSPKYLFRKEGQNVTLSCEQNLNHDAMYWYRQDPGQGLRLIYYSQIVNDFQKGDIAEGYSVSREKKESFPLTVTSAQKNPTAFYLCASSIQGTGANVLTFGAGSRLTVL.

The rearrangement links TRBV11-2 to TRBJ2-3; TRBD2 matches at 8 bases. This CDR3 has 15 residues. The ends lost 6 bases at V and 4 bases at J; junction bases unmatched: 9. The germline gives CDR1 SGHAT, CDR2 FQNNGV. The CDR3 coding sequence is TGTGCCAGCAGGCACCCGGGACTAGTCGCAGATACGCAGTATTTT. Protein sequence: CASRHPGLVADTQYF.

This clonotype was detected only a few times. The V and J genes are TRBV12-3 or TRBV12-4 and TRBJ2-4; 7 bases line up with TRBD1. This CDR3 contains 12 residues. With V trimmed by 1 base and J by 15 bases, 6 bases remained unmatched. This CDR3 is CASSLEGAKGYF. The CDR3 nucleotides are TGTGCCAGCAGTTTAGAGGGGGCAAAGGGGTACTTC.

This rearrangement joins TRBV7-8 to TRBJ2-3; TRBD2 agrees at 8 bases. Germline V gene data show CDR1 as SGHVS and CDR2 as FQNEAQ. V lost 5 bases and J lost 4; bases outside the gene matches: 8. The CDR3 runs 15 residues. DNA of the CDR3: TGTGCCAGCAGCCCAGCCGGGACTAGTGCAGATACGCAGTATTTT. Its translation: CASSPAGTSADTQYF.

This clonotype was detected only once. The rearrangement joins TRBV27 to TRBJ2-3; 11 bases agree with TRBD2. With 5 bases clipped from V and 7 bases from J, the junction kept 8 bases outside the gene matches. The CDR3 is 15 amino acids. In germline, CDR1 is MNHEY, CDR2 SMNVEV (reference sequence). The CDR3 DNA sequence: TGTGCCAGCAGTACACCGGGACTAGCGGAGTATACGCAGTATTTT. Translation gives CASSTPGLAEYTQYF.

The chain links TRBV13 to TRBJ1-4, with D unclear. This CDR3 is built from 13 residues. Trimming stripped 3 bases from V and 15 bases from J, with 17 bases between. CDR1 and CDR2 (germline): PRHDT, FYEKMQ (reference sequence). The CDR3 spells CASSLGRISELFF. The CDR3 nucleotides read TGTGCCAGCAGCTTGGGTCGGATTTCGGAATTGTTTTTT.